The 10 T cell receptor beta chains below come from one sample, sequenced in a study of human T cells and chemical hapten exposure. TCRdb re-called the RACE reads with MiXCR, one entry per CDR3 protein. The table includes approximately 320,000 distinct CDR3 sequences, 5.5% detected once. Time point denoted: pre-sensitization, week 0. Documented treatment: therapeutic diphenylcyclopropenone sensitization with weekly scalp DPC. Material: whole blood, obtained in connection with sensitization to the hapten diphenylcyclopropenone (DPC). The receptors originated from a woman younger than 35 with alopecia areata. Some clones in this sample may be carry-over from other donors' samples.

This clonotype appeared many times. Here the CDR3 DNA reads TGCAGTGCTAAAAGACAGGGGGGAGCCTACGAGCAGTACTTC. Translation gives CSAKRQGGAYEQYF. J is TRBJ2-7 and V is TRBV20-1; 9 positions agree with TRBD1. With 4 bases clipped from V and 2 bases from J, the junction kept 6 bases outside the gene matches. The CDR3 spans 14 residues. Germline V CDR1 and CDR2: DFQATT, SNEGSKA (reference sequence).

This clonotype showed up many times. Written as DNA, the CDR3 is TGCAGTGCTAGAGGTCTCGACAGGGCGGAGACCCAGTACTTC. Protein product: CSARGLDRAETQYF. This chain joins TRBV20-1 and TRBJ2-5; 7 bases map to TRBD1. Germline V gene data show CDR1 as DFQATT and CDR2 as SNEGSKA (reference sequence). V dropped 1 base and J dropped 5; count of bases not matched to a gene: 7. The CDR3 extends over 14 amino acids.

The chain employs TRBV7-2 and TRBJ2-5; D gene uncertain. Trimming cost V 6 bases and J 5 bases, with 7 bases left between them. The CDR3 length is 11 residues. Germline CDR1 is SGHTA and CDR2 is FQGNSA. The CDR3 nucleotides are TGTGCCAGCAGGCTAATGGAGACCCAGTACTTC. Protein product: CASRLMETQYF.

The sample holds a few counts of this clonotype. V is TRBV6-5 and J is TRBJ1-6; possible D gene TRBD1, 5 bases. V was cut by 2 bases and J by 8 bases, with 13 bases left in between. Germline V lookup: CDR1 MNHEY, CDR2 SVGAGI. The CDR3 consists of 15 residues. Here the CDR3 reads CASSYAGLRDSPLHF. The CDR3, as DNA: TGTGCCAGCAGTTACGCAGGGCTCCGGGATTCACCCCTCCACTTT.

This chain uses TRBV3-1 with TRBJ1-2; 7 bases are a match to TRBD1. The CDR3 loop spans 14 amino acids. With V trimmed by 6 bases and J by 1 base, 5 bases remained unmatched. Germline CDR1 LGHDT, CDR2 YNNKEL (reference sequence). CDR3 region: CASSPGQHNYGYTF. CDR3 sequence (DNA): TGTGCCAGCAGTCCGGGACAGCATAACTATGGCTACACCTTC.

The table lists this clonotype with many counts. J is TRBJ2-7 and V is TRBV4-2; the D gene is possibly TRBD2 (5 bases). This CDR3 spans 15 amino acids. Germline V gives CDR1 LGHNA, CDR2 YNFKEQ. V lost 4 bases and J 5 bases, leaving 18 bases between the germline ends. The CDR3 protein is CASSPRFSEGNEQYF. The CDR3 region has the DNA TGTGCCAGCAGCCCTAGGTTTAGCGAAGGGAACGAGCAGTACTTC.

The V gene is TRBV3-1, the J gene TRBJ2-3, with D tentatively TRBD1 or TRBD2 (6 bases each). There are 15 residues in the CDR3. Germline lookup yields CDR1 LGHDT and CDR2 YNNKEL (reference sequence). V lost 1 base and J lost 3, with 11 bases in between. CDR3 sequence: CASSQGQAGTDTQYF. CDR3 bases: TGTGCCAGCAGCCAAGGACAGGCGGGGACAGATACGCAGTATTTT.

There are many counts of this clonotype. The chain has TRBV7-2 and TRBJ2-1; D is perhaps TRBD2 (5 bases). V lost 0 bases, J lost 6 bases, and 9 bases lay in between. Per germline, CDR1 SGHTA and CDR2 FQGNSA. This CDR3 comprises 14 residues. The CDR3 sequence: CASSLASSFNEQFF. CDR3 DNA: TGTGCCAGCAGCTTAGCGTCTAGCTTCAATGAGCAGTTCTTC.

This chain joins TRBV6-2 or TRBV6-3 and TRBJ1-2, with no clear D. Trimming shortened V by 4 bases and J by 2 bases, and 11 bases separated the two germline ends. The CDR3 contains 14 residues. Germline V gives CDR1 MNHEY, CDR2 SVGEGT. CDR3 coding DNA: TGTGCCAGCAGTTCGGCCAGTCTGAACTATGGCTACACCTTC. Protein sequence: CASSSASLNYGYTF.

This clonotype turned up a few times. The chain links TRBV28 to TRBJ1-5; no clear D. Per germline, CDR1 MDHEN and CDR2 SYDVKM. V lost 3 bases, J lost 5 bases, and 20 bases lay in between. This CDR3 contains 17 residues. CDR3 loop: CASSLRLGPLTDQPQHF. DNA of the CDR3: TGTGCCAGCAGTTTGAGGCTCGGCCCTCTTACCGATCAGCCCCAGCATTTT.